This TCR beta chain was sequenced in a study of CD8 T cells in Susac syndrome. Per germline, CDR1 SQVTM and CDR2 ANQGSEA. The CDR3 loop spans 15 amino acids. Trimming stripped 6 bases from V and 2 bases from J, with 17 bases between. Random hexamers served to reverse transcribe roughly 0.45 to 1 ug RNA. MiXCR, run by TCRdb on the immunoSEQ multiplex PCR reads, gives a single entry per CDR3 protein. This table has about 120,000 distinct CDR3 sequences, 85% to 95% appearing once. The clonotype comes from a human donor with multiple sclerosis. This sequence joins TRBV29-1 and TRBJ2-1; no clear D gene. Material: CD4+ T cells from PBMCs. This CDR3 is CSVEKWAGPYNEQFF. The CDR3 DNA reads as TGCAGCGTCGAAAAGTGGGCCGGGCCCTACAATGAGCAGTTCTTC.